Ten or more counts support the clone carrying this TCR beta chain. What it binds is not known. TCR beta CDR3 regions were amplified from RNA transcripts. A set of HTBI primers served as the primers for a first-round RT-PCR of the TCR CDR3. TCRdb reprocessed the multiplex PCR reads via MiXCR and lists one record per CDR3 protein. This table has 450,000 to 650,000 distinct CDR3 sequences, approximately 15% appearing once. The study included ophthalmopathy patients with Clinical Activity Score at least 3, NOSPECS grade at least 4 and duration under 3 months. Fresh peripheral blood, around 10 ml of it, supplied the PBMCs. The data derive from a study of T cells in Graves' hyperthyroidism and ophthalmopathy. Study context: Any treatment followed the collection of peripheral blood at initial diagnosis.

Overall study findings and caveats: Blood also held most thyroid clonotypes expanded beyond 0.001.

This TCR came from a young woman with Graves' ophthalmopathy. Sequenced: blood.

In DNA form, the CDR3 reads TGCAGCGTTGAAAGGACAGGCCAAGAGACCCAGTACTTC. Amino acid sequence: CSVERTGQETQYF. The V call is TRBV29-1, the J call TRBJ2-5, with TRBD1 matching 7 bases. This CDR3 region has 13 residues. The germline gives CDR1 SQVTM, CDR2 ANQGSEA. V lost 2 bases to trimming and J lost 1 base; unmatched junction nucleotides: 1.